This TCR beta chain was retrieved from a study of CXCR3-negative and CXCR3-positive naive CD8 T cells. Study-level results: TRBV-TRBJ usage was similar across naive CXCR3 subsets but distinct in memory cells. TRB CDR3s of CXCR3-positive naive cells were more hydrophobic than those of CXCR3-negative naive cells. Fresh PBMCs went into most assays, and CXCR3 expression partly declined after cryopreservation.

This CDR3 spans 16 amino acids. The germline gives CDR1 LGHNA, CDR2 YNFKEQ. On this clonotype: No antigen is known for it.

5' RACE that incorporated UMI labels was used to prepare the TRB cDNA libraries. TCRdb re-called the 5' RACE reads; every CDR3 protein appears as one record, without DNA. Reported are tens of thousands of distinct CDR3 sequences; the ten largest clones contain roughly 0.62%. Sequenced material: naive CXCR3+ CD8+ T cells from blood. As for subset: CD45RO-CCR7+CD27+CD95- naive CD8+ T cells expressing CXCR3 (TNR3+). The J gene is TRBJ2-7, the V gene TRBV4-2. The source is a human donor in good health. Some clones in this sample may be carry-over from other donors' samples. The CDR3 protein is CASSQEGMSRSYEQYF.